One sample yielded the 27 T cell receptor beta chains listed below, sequenced in a study of blood T cell repertoires in COVID-19. Here immunoSEQ multiplex PCR was the method, and the copy in TCRdb shows in-frame clones only, minus some. The data show some 83,000 clones, about 78% seen once. Specimen: peripheral blood. These receptors originate from a woman aged 80 or over with acute or convalescent COVID-19.

The chain links TRBV7-2 to TRBJ2-5; D is perhaps TRBD2 (5 bases). The CDR3 length is 14 residues. V gave up 5 bases and J gave up 1 base, with 11 bases separating them. Germline V gene data show CDR1 as SGHTA and CDR2 as FQGNSA. The DNA for the CDR3 is TGTGCCAGCAGCGATTTTAGCGTCCAAGAGACCCAGTACTTC. It encodes CASSDFSVQETQYF.

The V and J genes are TRBV30 and TRBJ1-6; D is possibly TRBD1 (6 bases). The V end lost 2 bases, the J end lost 10 bases, and 15 bases lay between the germline ends. Germline V gives CDR1 GTSNPN, CDR2 SVGIG (reference sequence). The CDR3 totals 14 residues. The chain's CDR3 is CAWSQQGYGSPLHF. CDR3 coding DNA: TGTGCCTGGAGTCAACAGGGTTACGGGTCACCCCTCCACTTT.

The genes are TRBV18 and TRBJ1-2; D is ambiguous. This CDR3 is 13 amino acids long. Germline V CDR1 and CDR2: KGHSH, LQKENI. V dropped 3 bases and J dropped 2 bases, with 7 bases sitting between them. CDR3 loop: CASSPEQNYGYTF. DNA of the CDR3: TGTGCCAGCTCACCGGAACAGAACTATGGCTACACCTTC.

V is TRBV5-4 and J is TRBJ1-1; maybe TRBD1 (6 bases). CDR1 is SGHNT and CDR2 is YYREEE in the germline V gene (reference sequence). The CDR3 is 14 amino acids. V was pared by 2 bases and J by 4 bases, with 12 bases between. CDR3 loop: CASSLSGDSTEAFF. The CDR3 DNA reads as TGTGCCAGCAGCTTATCAGGGGATTCCACTGAAGCTTTCTTT.

The rearrangement uses TRBV5-1 and TRBJ2-7; D is perhaps TRBD1 (6 bases). Germline V gene lookup returns CDR1 SGHRS and CDR2 YFSETQ. Deletions cut 4 bases from V and 4 bases from J, with 9 bases between. The CDR3 loop spans 12 amino acids. The CDR3 reads CASSLQGYEQYF. Written as DNA, the CDR3 is TGCGCCAGCAGCCTTCAGGGGTACGAGCAGTACTTC.

The chain carries TRBV5-4 and TRBJ2-3; TRBD2 matches 12 bases. This CDR3 is 17 amino acids long. Germline-derived CDR1 and CDR2 are SGHNT and YYREEE (reference sequence). The junction had 6 bases not matched to a gene; V was cut back by 4 bases and J by 0 bases. The CDR3 region is CASSHLAGGLSTDTQYF. CDR3 coding DNA: TGTGCCAGCAGCCATCTAGCGGGGGGGCTCAGCACAGATACGCAGTATTTT.

This chain links TRBV6-6 with TRBJ1-6; 9 bases line up with TRBD1. Germline V gives CDR1 MNHNY, CDR2 SVGAGI (reference sequence). Trimming at V came to 6 bases and at J to 8 bases, leaving 2 bases not matched to a gene. The CDR3 runs 13 residues. CDR3: CASRRTGDSPLHF. For the CDR3, the DNA is TGTGCCAGCAGAAGGACAGGGGATTCACCCCTCCACTTT.

This sequence joins TRBV28 and TRBJ2-1; no firm D call. V lost 7 bases and J 3 bases, leaving 4 bases between the germline ends. Germline V gene lookup returns CDR1 MDHEN and CDR2 SYDVKM. This CDR3 is built from 11 residues. CDR3 nucleotide sequence: TGTGCCAGCACCAACTACAATGAGCAGTTCTTC. It specifies CASTNYNEQFF.

This clone was seen only a few times. The chain is built from TRBV19 and TRBJ2-1; the D is unclear. Per the germline V gene, CDR1 is LNHDA and CDR2 is SQIVND (reference sequence). The CDR3 length is 19 residues. Trimming removed 1 base at V and 1 base at J, with 20 bases between. For the CDR3, the DNA is TGTGCCAGTAGTATAGCCCCCCGGGTAAACGAGTGGTCCTACAATGAGCAGTTCTTC. Amino acid sequence: CASSIAPRVNEWSYNEQFF.

The chain combines TRBV7-2 with TRBJ1-1; tentatively, D is TRBD1 (5 bases). V gave up 3 bases and J gave up 7 bases, with 15 bases separating them. Germline V gives CDR1 SGHTA, CDR2 FQGNSA. The CDR3 is 14 residues long. The DNA for the CDR3 is TGTGCCAGCAGCTTTACTCCCGGGACTGTTGAAGCTTTCTTT. Protein: CASSFTPGTVEAFF.

The chain recombines TRBV15 with TRBJ2-1; 7 nucleotides line up with TRBD2. Germline CDR1 is LNHNV and CDR2 is YYDKDF (reference sequence). The CDR3 loop spans 16 amino acids. V shed 0 bases and J 7 bases; nucleotides not matched to a gene: 9. The CDR3 DNA reads TGTGCCACCAGCAGAGATCGGGGGGACGGTTTGAATGAGCAGTTCTTC. Protein sequence: CATSRDRGDGLNEQFF. The whole variable domain, filled in from reference TRBV15 and TRBJ2-1, reads DAMVIQNPRYQVTQFGKPVTLSCSQTLNHNVMYWYQQKSSQAPKLLFHYYDKDFNNEADTPDNFQSRRPNTSFCFLDIRSPGLGDTAMYLCATSRDRGDGLNEQFFGPGTRLTVL.

The V call is TRBV2, the J call TRBJ1-2; no definite D call. The CDR3 covers 13 residues. The V gene lost 6 bases and the J gene lost 4 bases, with 12 bases spanning the gap. CDR1 is SNHLY, CDR2 FYNNEI, per germline. CDR3 bases: TGTGCCAGCAGGGTCACTGATGGCTATGGCTACACCTTC. Its protein is CASRVTDGYGYTF.

The rearrangement joins TRBV5-1 to TRBJ1-2; D unclear. Trimming pared 4 bases from V and 5 bases from J, leaving 9 bases between. Germline V lookup: CDR1 SGHRS, CDR2 YFSETQ. This CDR3 has 12 residues. In DNA, the CDR3 is TGCGCCAGCAGCCGTTCTTTTTATGGCTACACCTTC. Its translation: CASSRSFYGYTF.

The chain links TRBV15 to TRBJ1-4, with a possible D match to TRBD1 (5 bases). In germline, CDR1 is LNHNV, CDR2 YYDKDF (reference sequence). Trimming left V 2 bases short and J 7 bases short, with 14 bases between. The CDR3 sequence is 15 residues long. CDR3 DNA: TGTGCCACCAGCAGAACAGGAGGAGGGCGTGAAAAACTGTTTTTT. This encodes CATSRTGGGREKLFF. Using reference TRBV15 and TRBJ1-4 for the parts outside the CDR3, the full variable domain is DAMVIQNPRYQVTQFGKPVTLSCSQTLNHNVMYWYQQKSSQAPKLLFHYYDKDFNNEADTPDNFQSRRPNTSFCFLDIRSPGLGDTAMYLCATSRTGGGREKLFFGSGTQLSVL.

The chain employs TRBV18 and TRBJ1-5; 8 bases line up with TRBD1. The CDR3 length is 15 residues. Germline trimming cut 0 bases from V and 5 bases from J; bases unmatched to any gene: 3. The germline gives CDR1 KGHSH, CDR2 LQKENI. The CDR3 loop reads CASSPPGQGDQPQHF. The CDR3 nucleotides read TGTGCCAGCTCACCACCCGGACAGGGAGATCAGCCCCAGCATTTT.

In its sample, this clone was seen a few times. The chain recombines TRBV7-2 with TRBJ1-2; no definite D call. V lost 5 bases and J 4 bases, leaving 11 bases between the germline ends. Germline V gives CDR1 SGHTA, CDR2 FQGNSA. The CDR3 is 13 residues long. CDR3: CASSEAGSYGYTF. The CDR3 DNA sequence: TGTGCCAGCAGCGAAGCAGGCAGCTATGGCTACACCTTC.

The genes are TRBV2 and TRBJ2-5; perhaps TRBD1 as D (6 bases). The germline V gene encodes CDR1 SNHLY and CDR2 FYNNEI. This CDR3 is built from 14 residues. V gave up 5 bases and J gave up 2 bases, with 12 bases separating them. The CDR3 nucleotides are TGTGCCAGCAGTCCTGGACAGTATCAAGAGACCCAGTACTTC. Encoded protein: CASSPGQYQETQYF.

The chain has TRBV27 and TRBJ2-3; no definite D call. Germline values: CDR1 MNHEY, CDR2 SMNVEV (reference sequence). The V and J ends lost 7 bases and 4 bases respectively, with 6 bases between them. The CDR3 consists of 11 residues. The CDR3 region is CASNGADTQYF. The CDR3 DNA reads TGTGCCAGCAATGGAGCAGATACGCAGTATTTT.

The rearrangement links TRBV7-2 to TRBJ1-2; perhaps TRBD1 as D (5 bases). The CDR3 is 12 amino acids. V was pared by 6 bases and J by 3 bases, with 8 bases between. The germline gives CDR1 SGHTA, CDR2 FQGNSA. CDR3 in DNA: TGTGCCAGCAGGGGAGGGGACTATGGCTACACCTTC. Protein: CASRGGDYGYTF.

The J gene is TRBJ2-2, the V gene TRBV5-1; possible D gene TRBD2, 6 bases. Trimming stripped 4 bases from V and 2 bases from J, with 27 bases between. CDR1 SGHRS and CDR2 YFSETQ come from the germline V gene. There are 20 residues in the CDR3. As DNA, the CDR3 is TGCGCCAGCAGCAAAAACCGCGGCCGAGGATGGAGGGAAAACACCGGGGAGCTGTTTTTT. This encodes CASSKNRGRGWRENTGELFF. The full variable domain, rest sourced from reference TRBV5-1 and TRBJ2-2, is KAGVTQTPRYLIKTRGQQVTLSCSPISGHRSVSWYQQTPGQGLQFLFEYFSETQRNKGNFPGRFSGRQFSNSRSEMNVSTLELGDSALYLCASSKNRGRGWRENTGELFFGEGSRLTVL.

By frequency in the sample, this clone is medium-sized. The same CDR3 arises from other DNA sequences in this sample as well. Here the CDR3 DNA reads TGTGCCAGCAGTTTGGGGAGGGACACTGAAGCTTTCTTT. It specifies CASSLGRDTEAFF. V usage is TRBV28 and J usage is TRBJ1-1, with D uncertain. The germline V and J ends were trimmed by 3 bases and 3 bases, with 8 bases remaining between them. This CDR3 region has 13 residues. Germline CDR1 is MDHEN and CDR2 is SYDVKM.

The chain recombines TRBV3-1 (or the pseudogene TRBV3-2) with TRBJ1-6; 12 bases are a match to TRBD1. This CDR3 is built from 17 residues. V shed 5 bases, J shed 9 bases, and the junction held 11 bases outside the gene matches. CDR1 is LGHDT and CDR2 is YNNKEL in the germline V gene (reference sequence). Here the CDR3 reads CASSSPAGQGAGSPLHF. CDR3 nucleotides: TGTGCCAGCAGCTCCCCCGCGGGACAGGGGGCGGGTTCACCCCTCCACTTT.

The chain combines TRBV6-1 with TRBJ1-2; D is possibly TRBD1 (5 bases). With 2 bases removed from V and 4 bases from J, the gap between germline ends came to 11 bases. The CDR3 has 14 amino acids. The germline V gene encodes CDR1 MNHNS and CDR2 SASEGT. The DNA of the CDR3 is TGTGCCAGCAGTGAAAGGGGTTCTGGCTATGGCTACACCTTC. Protein: CASSERGSGYGYTF.

V and J are TRBV9 and TRBJ1-1; 9 nucleotides match TRBD1. CDR1 SGDLS and CDR2 YYNGEE come from the germline V gene. CDR3 length: 18 residues. V lost 0 bases to trimming and J lost 2 bases; unmatched junction nucleotides: 11. The CDR3 DNA sequence: TGTGCCAGCAGCGTAGCTCCGACAGGGGGATCGAGAAACACTGAAGCTTTCTTT. This gives the protein CASSVAPTGGSRNTEAFF.

This clone was seen just once. This chain joins TRBV14 and TRBJ1-2; no clear D gene. The V end was cut by 1 base, the J end by 4 bases, with 4 bases between. Germline V gene data show CDR1 as SGHDN and CDR2 as FVKESK. The CDR3 extends over 12 amino acids. The CDR3 coding sequence is TGTGCCAGCAGCCAAGCCTCCTATGGCTACACCTTC. It is translated as CASSQASYGYTF.

V and J are TRBV2 and TRBJ1-1; D gene uncertain. V was cut by 7 bases and J by 1 base, with 4 bases left in between. Germline assignment: CDR1 SNHLY and CDR2 FYNNEI. CDR3 size: 11 residues. CDR3: CASTQNTEAFF. The CDR3 DNA follows: TGTGCCAGCACCCAGAACACTGAAGCTTTCTTT.

The chain has TRBV7-2 and TRBJ2-7, with TRBD2 as a possible D gene (6 bases). This CDR3 has 16 residues. Per germline, CDR1 SGHTA and CDR2 FQGNSA. V lost 0 bases and J lost 0, with 12 bases in between. CDR3 region: CASSLARGVSSYEQYF. CDR3 DNA: TGTGCCAGCAGCTTAGCGCGCGGGGTCAGCTCCTACGAGCAGTACTTC.